A single sample is the source of the 17 T cell receptor beta chains below, sequenced in a study of OX40 agonist ivuxolimab in advanced cancers. Measured with immunoSEQ multiplex PCR; TCRdb has only the in-frame clones, and not every one. Of roughly 23,000 clones listed, around 79% are singletons. Sample: CD4+ or CD8+ T cells sorted from blood, taken in a trial of the OX40 agonist ivuxolimab. The source of these receptors is an adult with an advanced solid tumor such as melanoma, head and neck, liver or kidney cancer.

CDR3 in DNA: TGTGCCAGCAGCTTACGAGGGGGCCCCTATAATTCACCCCTCCACTTT. It specifies CASSLRGGPYNSPLHF. The rearrangement joins TRBV7-2 to TRBJ1-6; the match to TRBD1 covers 7 bases. From germline, CDR1 is SGHTA and CDR2 FQGNSA. The V segment lost 2 bases and the J segment 2 bases; nucleotides outside the gene matches: 3. The CDR3 is 16 amino acids. Complete variable domain (other parts from reference TRBV7-2 and TRBJ1-6): GAGVSQSPSNKVTEKGKDVELRCDPISGHTALYWYRQSLGQGLEFLIYFQGNSAPDKSGLPSDRFSAERTGGSVSTLTIQRTQQEDSAVYLCASSLRGGPYNSPLHFGNGTRLTVT.

The chain recombines TRBV7-2 with TRBJ2-1; weak D call: TRBD2 (7 bases). This CDR3 contains 17 residues. The V end lost 5 bases, the J end lost 0 bases, and 17 bases lay between the germline ends. CDR1 is SGHTA and CDR2 is FQGNSA in the germline V gene. CDR3 region: CASSRRRGEGSYNEQFF. In nucleotides, the CDR3 is TGTGCCAGCAGCCGAAGGAGGGGGGAGGGCTCCTACAATGAGCAGTTCTTC.

The chain recombines TRBV6-1 with TRBJ1-2, with D unresolved. Trimming shortened V by 7 bases and J by 2 bases, and 11 bases separated the two germline ends. The CDR3 length is 13 residues. In germline, CDR1 is MNHNS, CDR2 SASEGT. DNA for the CDR3: TGTGCCAGCACGGCCGGTGTAAACTATGGCTACACCTTC. Its translation is CASTAGVNYGYTF.

The chain uses TRBV19 and TRBJ1-2, with a weak D call TRBD1 (6 bases). Per the germline V gene, CDR1 is LNHDA and CDR2 is SQIVND (reference sequence). V was shortened by 2 bases and J by 4 bases, with 20 bases between the two germline ends. This CDR3 spans 17 amino acids. DNA for the CDR3: TGTGCCAGTAGTATACCTCTACAGGGATACCTTGGCTATGGCTACACCTTC. This translates into CASSIPLQGYLGYGYTF. Using reference TRBV19 and TRBJ1-2 for the parts outside the CDR3, the full variable domain is DGGITQSPKYLFRKEGQNVTLSCEQNLNHDAMYWYRQDPGQGLRLIYYSQIVNDFQKGDIAEGYSVSREKKESFPLTVTSAQKNPTAFYLCASSIPLQGYLGYGYTFGSGTRLTVV.

The genes are TRBV7-3 and TRBJ2-3, with 9 bases matching TRBD2. This CDR3 has 14 residues. The V gene's germline CDR1 is SGHTA and CDR2 FQGTGA. Losses at the gene ends were 2 bases for V and 4 bases for J; bases not matched to a gene: 1. The CDR3 loop reads CASSLGTSPDTQYF. The CDR3 nucleotides read TGTGCCAGCAGCTTAGGGACTAGCCCAGATACGCAGTATTTT.

This rearrangement joins TRBV7-9 to TRBJ2-5; D gene ambiguous. From germline, CDR1 is SEHNR and CDR2 FQNEAQ (reference sequence). This CDR3 comprises 11 residues. Deletions cut 7 bases from V and 1 base from J, with 4 bases between. The CDR3 sequence is CASTLQETQYF. DNA of the CDR3: TGTGCCAGCACCCTCCAAGAGACCCAGTACTTC. Using reference TRBV7-9 and TRBJ2-5 for the parts outside the CDR3, the full variable domain is DTGVSQNPRHKITKRGQNVTFRCDPISEHNRLYWYRQTLGQGPEFLTYFQNEAQLEKSRLLSDRFSAERPKGSFSTLEIQRTEQGDSAMYLCASTLQETQYFGPGTRLLVL.

In this sample, this clone turned up a few times. The chain links TRBV2 to TRBJ1-1; D is unresolved. CDR3 length: 12 amino acids. Looked up from germline, CDR1 is SNHLY and CDR2 is FYNNEI. With 5 bases removed from V and 4 bases from J, the gap between germline ends came to 8 bases. As DNA, the CDR3 is TGTGCCAGCAGTATTAGTCGCACTGAAGCTTTCTTT. Translation gives CASSISRTEAFF.

The chain is built from TRBV4-1 and TRBJ2-5; D not certain. CDR1 and CDR2 from the germline V gene are MGHRA and YSYEKL. There are 16 residues in the CDR3. Trimming took 0 bases from V and 5 from J, leaving 16 bases between them. The CDR3 DNA follows: TGCGCCAGCAGCCAAGACCGAGCTAGGATTGGGGAGACCCAGTACTTC. It yields the protein CASSQDRARIGETQYF.

The V gene is TRBV10-3, the J gene TRBJ2-7; 9 positions match TRBD1. V was clipped by 2 bases and J by 5 bases; unmatched bases: 7. The CDR3 consists of 15 residues. The germline V gene has CDR1 ENHRY and CDR2 SYGVKD. The CDR3 DNA is TGTGCCATCAGTGAGAGTACCGGGACAGGGAACGAGCAGTACTTC. Translation gives CAISESTGTGNEQYF.

This clone occurred once. The V and J genes are TRBV6-6 and TRBJ2-7; TRBD2 is a possible D gene (6 bases). This CDR3 is 13 amino acids long. With 4 bases removed from V and 7 bases from J, the gap between germline ends came to 14 bases. In germline, CDR1 is MNHNY, CDR2 SVGAGI (reference sequence). The CDR3 loop reads CASSSPGRGEQYF. The CDR3 bases are TGTGCCAGCAGTTCCCCAGGTCGGGGGGAGCAGTACTTC.

The chain recombines TRBV15 with TRBJ2-7, with TRBD2 as a possible D gene (6 bases). Germline CDR1 LNHNV, CDR2 YYDKDF (reference sequence). The CDR3 is 16 residues long. V was pared by 1 base and J by 0 bases, with 13 bases between. The CDR3 nucleotides read TGTGCCACCAGCAGAGGCGGGGTGGCAGGCTCCTACGAGCAGTACTTC. This gives the protein CATSRGGVAGSYEQYF.

This clone was counted a few times. This chain uses TRBV30 with TRBJ2-1; 11 nucleotides align to TRBD2. The J segment lost 10 bases and the V segment lost 1 base, leaving 15 bases of the junction unmatched. The CDR3 spans 17 residues. CDR1 and CDR2 (germline): GTSNPN, SVGIG (reference sequence). CDR3 nucleotide sequence: TGTGCCTGGAGTGGACTACTAGCGGGAGACGATAGGCAGGAGCAGTTCTTC. This sequence encodes CAWSGLLAGDDRQEQFF.

V is TRBV11-3 and J is TRBJ2-2, with D uncertain. From germline, CDR1 is SGHNT and CDR2 YENEEA. The CDR3 spans 12 residues. V lost 6 bases and J 5 bases, leaving 7 bases between the germline ends. The CDR3 is CASRQSTGELFF. Here the CDR3 DNA reads TGTGCCAGCAGACAGAGTACCGGGGAGCTGTTTTTT.

In this sample, this clone turned up a few times. This chain links TRBV9 with TRBJ1-1, with a tentative D call TRBD1 (5 bases). The germline CDR1 and CDR2 sequences are SGDLS and YYNGEE. The CDR3 is 13 residues long. Trimming shortened V by 4 bases and J by 1 base, and 8 bases separated the two germline ends. CDR3 region: CASSLDRNTEAFF. DNA for the CDR3: TGTGCCAGCAGCCTCGACAGGAACACTGAAGCTTTCTTT.

This chain connects TRBV7-2 to TRBJ2-7, with D possibly being TRBD2 (6 bases). V was cut by 2 bases and J by 4 bases, with 15 bases left in between. The CDR3 has 15 residues. Germline assignment: CDR1 SGHTA and CDR2 FQGNSA. The CDR3 DNA is TGTGCCAGCAGCTTAAGTAGGGGAGGAGGGTACGAGCAGTACTTC. This sequence encodes CASSLSRGGGYEQYF.

The rearrangement joins TRBV5-1 to TRBJ2-7, with D possibly matching TRBD2 (5 bases). The CDR3 totals 14 residues. Trimming took 3 bases from V and 0 from J, leaving 10 bases between them. Germline lookup yields CDR1 SGHRS and CDR2 YFSETQ. CDR3 DNA: TGCGCCAGCAGCTCGGAGCGGCGCTCCTACGAGCAGTACTTC. It is translated as CASSSERRSYEQYF.

The chain couples TRBV12-5 to TRBJ2-3; D possibly matches TRBD1 or TRBD2 (5 bases each). CDR1 and CDR2 from the germline V gene are LGHNT and FRNRAP. The length of the CDR3 is 15 residues. V gave up 5 bases and J gave up 0 bases, with 12 bases separating them. The CDR3: CASGLSGLSTDTQYF. CDR3 nucleotides: TGTGCTAGTGGTCTCTCGGGGCTCAGCACAGATACGCAGTATTTT.